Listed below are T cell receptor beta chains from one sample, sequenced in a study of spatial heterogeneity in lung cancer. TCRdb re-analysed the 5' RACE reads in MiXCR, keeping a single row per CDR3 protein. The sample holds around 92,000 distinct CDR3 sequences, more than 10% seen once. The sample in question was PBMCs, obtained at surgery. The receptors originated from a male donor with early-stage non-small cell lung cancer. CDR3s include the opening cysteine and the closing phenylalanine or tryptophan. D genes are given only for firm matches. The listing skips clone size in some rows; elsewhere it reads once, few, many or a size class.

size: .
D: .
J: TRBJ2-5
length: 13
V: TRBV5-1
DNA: TGCGCCAGCAGCTCCGTTTATCAAGAGACCCAGTACTTC
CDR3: CASSSVYQETQYF

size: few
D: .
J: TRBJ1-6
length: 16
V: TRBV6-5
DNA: TGTGCCAGCACCCGAGAAGGACCCCGGAATAATTCACCCCTCCACTTT
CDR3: CASTREGPRNNSPLHF

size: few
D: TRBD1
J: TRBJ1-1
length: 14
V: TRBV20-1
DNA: TGCAGTGCTCAAAACAGGGGGCGTGGTACTGAAGCTTTCTTT
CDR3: CSAQNRGRGTEAFF

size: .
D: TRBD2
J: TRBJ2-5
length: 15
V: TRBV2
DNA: TGTGCCAGCAGTGAACTTGCTAGCGGGAGTAAGACCCAGTACTTC
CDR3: CASSELASGSKTQYF

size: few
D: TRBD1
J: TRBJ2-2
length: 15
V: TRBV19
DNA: TGTGCCAGTAAGACAGGGGAACGGGGCACCGGGGAGCTGTTTTTT
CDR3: CASKTGERGTGELFF

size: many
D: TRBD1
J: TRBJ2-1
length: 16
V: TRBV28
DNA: TGTGCCAGCAGTCCGGGACAGGGAGGTTCCTACAATGAGCAGTTCTTC
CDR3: CASSPGQGGSYNEQFF

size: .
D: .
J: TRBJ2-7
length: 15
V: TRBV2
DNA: TGTGCCAGCACCGAGACCGGAACAGGGCCCTACGAGCAGTACTTC
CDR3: CASTETGTGPYEQYF

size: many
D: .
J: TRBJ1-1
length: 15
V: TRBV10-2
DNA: TGCGCCAGCAGTGACCAGCGTCCCGTGAACACTGAAGCTTTCTTT
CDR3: CASSDQRPVNTEAFF

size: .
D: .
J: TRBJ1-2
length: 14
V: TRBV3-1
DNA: TGTGCCAGCAGCCCTGGATTAGGGGCGCGGGGCTACACCTTC
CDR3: CASSPGLGARGYTF

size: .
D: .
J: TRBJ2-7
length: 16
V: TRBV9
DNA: TGTGCCAGCAGCGTAGGGCTCTCCGGACAGATCTACGAGCAGTACTTC
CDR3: CASSVGLSGQIYEQYF

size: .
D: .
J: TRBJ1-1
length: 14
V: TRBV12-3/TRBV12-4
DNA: TGTGCCAGCAGTTTCCTGGGGGCCGGAACTGAAGCTTTCTTT
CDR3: CASSFLGAGTEAFF

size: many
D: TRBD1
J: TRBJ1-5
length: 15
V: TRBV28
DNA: TGTGCCAGCAGTTGGGACAGCTATAGCAATCAGCCCCAGCATTTT
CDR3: CASSWDSYSNQPQHF

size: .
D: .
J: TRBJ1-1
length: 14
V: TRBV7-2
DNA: TGTGCCAGCAGCTTAGACCCCTTGAACACTGAAGCTTTCTTT
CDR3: CASSLDPLNTEAFF

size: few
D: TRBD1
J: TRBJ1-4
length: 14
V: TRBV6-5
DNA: TGTGCCAGCAGCCCGACAGGGGGGGGAGAAAAACTGTTTTTT
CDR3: CASSPTGGGEKLFF

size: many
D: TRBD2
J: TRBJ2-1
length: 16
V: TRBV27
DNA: TGTGCCAGCAGTTTCCCTAGCGGGAATTTTAATAATGAGCAGTTCTTC
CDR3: CASSFPSGNFNNEQFF

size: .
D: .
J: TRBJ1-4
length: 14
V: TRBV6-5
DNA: TGTGCCAGCAGTTACGGATGGCGAGAGGAAAAACTGTTTTTT
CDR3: CASSYGWREEKLFF

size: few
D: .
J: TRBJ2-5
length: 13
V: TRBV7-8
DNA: TGTGCCAGCAGCTTCCGGTCCTCGGAGACCCAGTACTTC
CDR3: CASSFRSSETQYF